What follows are 9 T cell receptor beta chains derived from one specimen sequenced in a study of blood T cell repertoires in COVID-19. Sequenced by immunoSEQ multiplex PCR; TCRdb stores in-frame clones only, minus some. The table records 220,000 or so clones, around 84% of them present only once. The sequenced sample was PBMCs or T cells enriched from blood (not recorded which). These receptors were taken from a middle-aged woman who had recovered from COVID-19.

The chain has TRBV12-3 or TRBV12-4 and TRBJ1-4; unclear D gene. The CDR3 runs 13 residues. The V and J ends lost 7 bases and 10 bases respectively, with 16 bases between them. The CDR3 DNA is TGTGCCAGCACTCCCGGTAGGCAGGCAAAACTGTTTTTT. The encoded protein is CASTPGRQAKLFF.

The chain is built from TRBV5-4 and TRBJ2-1, with TRBD2 identical over 7 bases. J was trimmed by 5 bases and V by 1 base; bases with no gene match: 6. The CDR3 has 15 residues. CDR1 is SGHNT and CDR2 is YYREEE in the germline V gene (reference sequence). The DNA of the CDR3 is TGTGCCAGCAGCTTGAGGCGGGAGAAACACAATGAGCAGTTCTTC. It yields the protein CASSLRREKHNEQFF.

This clone has a single count. V and J are TRBV5-6 and TRBJ1-6; possibly TRBD1 for D (5 bases). Trimming took 4 bases from V and 6 from J, leaving 17 bases between them. The CDR3 has 16 amino acids. Germline V gene lookup returns CDR1 SGHDT and CDR2 YYEEEE. This chain's CDR3 is CASSQLTAQVNSPLHF. The CDR3 region has the DNA TGTGCCAGCAGCCAACTTACGGCACAGGTTAATTCACCCCTCCACTTT.

This clone was observed once. J is TRBJ2-5 and V is TRBV9; possible D gene TRBD2, 6 bases. Trimming took off 3 bases at V and 5 bases at J, with 14 bases between the two ends. CDR1 is SGDLS, CDR2 YYNGEE, per germline. The CDR3 is 14 amino acids. CDR3 sequence (DNA): TGTGCCAGCAGCGGCGGGGCTACGCGGGAGACCCAGTACTTC. This codes for CASSGGATRETQYF.

The chain is built from TRBV11-2 and TRBJ2-3; TRBD2 matches at 7 bases. Germline trimming cut 6 bases from V and 0 bases from J; bases unmatched to any gene: 9. Looked up from germline, CDR1 is SGHAT and CDR2 is FQNNGV. The CDR3 is 16 residues long. CDR3 sequence (DNA): TGTGCCAGCAGTGGGAGGGGACTAACAAGCACAGATACGCAGTATTTT. Translated, it gives CASSGRGLTSTDTQYF.

The chain uses TRBV7-3 and TRBJ2-7, with 9 bases fitting TRBD1. After removal of 5 bases from V and 5 bases from J, the junction contained 4 bases not matched to a gene. CDR3 length equals 13 residues. The V gene's germline CDR1 is SGHTA and CDR2 FQGTGA. The CDR3 DNA reads as TGTGCCAGCAGCCCGGGACAGGGCAACGAGCAGTACTTC. The encoded protein is CASSPGQGNEQYF.

This sequence joins TRBV10-3 and TRBJ2-1; the match to TRBD2 covers 9 bases. CDR1 ENHRY and CDR2 SYGVKD come from the germline V gene. Unmatched junction bases numbered 9, after V lost 8 bases and J lost 4 bases. The CDR3 covers 15 residues. CDR3 sequence reads: CAIGPIAGDYNEQFF. The CDR3 nucleotides read TGTGCCATCGGCCCTATAGCGGGAGATTACAATGAGCAGTTCTTC.

Regarding this clone: Different DNA sequences within this sample yield the same CDR3. The chain couples TRBV11-3 to TRBJ2-1; a weak D match, TRBD2 (6 bases). This CDR3 region has 15 residues. Trimming removed 1 base at V and 2 bases at J, with 9 bases between. Germline V gives CDR1 SGHNT, CDR2 YENEEA. The CDR3 nucleotides are TGTGCCAGCAGCTTAGTTAGCGGTCCCTACAATGAGCAGTTCTTC. Protein product: CASSLVSGPYNEQFF.

The rearrangement links TRBV5-1 to TRBJ1-4; D perhaps matches TRBD1 (5 bases). CDR3 length equals 16 residues. V was trimmed by 0 bases and J by 8 bases, leaving 17 bases between them. Germline loops: CDR1 SGHRS, CDR2 YFSETQ. CDR3 protein: CASSLAGAGRTEKLFF. In DNA, the CDR3 is TGCGCCAGCAGCTTGGCCGGGGCGGGGAGAACAGAAAAACTGTTTTTT.